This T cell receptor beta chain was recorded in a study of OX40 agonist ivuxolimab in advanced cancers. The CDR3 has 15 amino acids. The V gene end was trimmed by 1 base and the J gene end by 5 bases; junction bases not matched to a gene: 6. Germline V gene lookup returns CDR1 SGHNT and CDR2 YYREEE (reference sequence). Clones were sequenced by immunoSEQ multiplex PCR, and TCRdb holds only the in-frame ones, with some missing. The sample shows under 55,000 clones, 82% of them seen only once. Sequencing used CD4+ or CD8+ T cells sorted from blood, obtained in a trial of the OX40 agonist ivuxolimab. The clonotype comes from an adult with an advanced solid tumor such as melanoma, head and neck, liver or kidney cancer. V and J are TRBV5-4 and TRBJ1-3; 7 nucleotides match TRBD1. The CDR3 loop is CASSLSGGIRNTIYF. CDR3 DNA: TGTGCCAGCAGCTTGTCAGGGGGAATTAGAAACACCATATATTTT.